This TCR beta chain originates from a study of vaccination and CD4 T cells after COVID-19. On this clonotype itself: The antigen remains unidentified.

Regarding treatment: approximately 10-day PBMC culture with coronavirus spike peptide pools or control peptides (ViraFEST assay). Via ViraFEST, peptide pools expanded antigen-specific T cells before TCR sequencing. Once obtained from cultured CD4+ T cells, the DNA was sequenced using the Oncomine TCR Beta short-read assay. TCRdb processed the PCR reads anew with MiXCR; each CDR3 protein has one entry. This sample has over 14,000 distinct CDR3 sequences, with 51% found just once. This clonotype was obtained from a human donor who had recovered from COVID-19. Sequencing was done on a sample of CD4+ T cells from blood, cultured in vitro.

DNA for the CDR3: TGTGCCAGTAGGAGTCAGTTCATGGGGGGAGTGCGGGGGGGCCTTAATGAGCAGTTCTTC. Translation gives CASRSQFMGGVRGGLNEQFF. The V and J genes are TRBV19 and TRBJ2-1; 9 bases map to TRBD2. The germline gives CDR1 LNHDA, CDR2 SQIVND (reference sequence). The CDR3 extends over 20 amino acids. The V and J ends lost 6 bases and 7 bases, in that order; junction bases with no gene match: 25. Complete variable domain (other parts from reference TRBV19 and TRBJ2-1): DGGITQSPKYLFRKEGQNVTLSCEQNLNHDAMYWYRQDPGQGLRLIYYSQIVNDFQKGDIAEGYSVSREKKESFPLTVTSAQKNPTAFYLCASRSQFMGGVRGGLNEQFFGPGTRLTVL.